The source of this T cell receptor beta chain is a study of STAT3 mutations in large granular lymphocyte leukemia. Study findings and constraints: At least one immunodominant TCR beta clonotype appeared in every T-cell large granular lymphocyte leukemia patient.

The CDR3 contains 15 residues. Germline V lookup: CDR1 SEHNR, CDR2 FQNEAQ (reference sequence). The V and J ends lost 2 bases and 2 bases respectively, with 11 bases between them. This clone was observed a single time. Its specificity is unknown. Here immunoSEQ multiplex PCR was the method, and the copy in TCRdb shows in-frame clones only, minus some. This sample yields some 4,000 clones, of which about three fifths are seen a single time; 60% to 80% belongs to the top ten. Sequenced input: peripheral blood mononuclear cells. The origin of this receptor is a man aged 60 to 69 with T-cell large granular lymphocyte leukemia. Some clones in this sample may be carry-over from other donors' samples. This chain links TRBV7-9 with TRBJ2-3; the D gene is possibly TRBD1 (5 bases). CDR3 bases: TGTGCCAGCAGCTTAAAAGGGGCTCCCACAGATACGCAGTATTTT. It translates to CASSLKGAPTDTQYF. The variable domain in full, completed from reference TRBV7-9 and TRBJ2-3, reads DTGVSQNPRHKITKRGQNVTFRCDPISEHNRLYWYRQTLGQGPEFLTYFQNEAQLEKSRLLSDRFSAERPKGSFSTLEIQRTEQGDSAMYLCASSLKGAPTDTQYFGPGTRLTVL.